The 18 T cell receptor beta chains presented below share a single source sample, sequenced in a study of post-analysis software for immune sequencing data (dated by TCRdb to between 2014 and 2016). On the study overall, not on this receptor specifically: Significantly higher frequencies in patients than in controls were found for roughly 5 TRBV segments, including TRBV5-6, TRBV5-1 and TRBV20-1.

The antigens of these receptors remain unknown. Library preparation was by PCR. TCRdb shows the sequencer as Illumina HiSeq 2500. To reduce PCR and sequencing biases, unique molecular identifiers were built into the TCR beta cDNA libraries. TCRdb handled the public reads itself, with Q25 trimming in fastp and clone calling in MiXCR, and kept productive beta chains. Here each entry gathers all rows of one CDR3 protein and keeps the most common genes and DNA. In this sample the table shows approximately 690,000 distinct CDR3 sequences, roughly three fifths of which occur a single time. Around 11% of the sample rests with the top ten. Sequenced input: blood. The receptors originated from a girl aged 2 to 9 with multiple sclerosis.

This chain links TRBV20-1 with TRBJ1-2; possibly TRBD1 for D (5 bases). V was clipped by 0 bases and J by 6 bases, with 20 bases between them. The germline gives CDR1 DFQATT, CDR2 SNEGSKA (reference sequence). The CDR3 runs to 16 residues. Written as DNA, the CDR3 is TGCAGTGCTAGAGATCGACGCCAGGGTGGTTTCCATGGCTACACCTTC. Protein product: CSARDRRQGGFHGYTF.

The chain has TRBV4-3 and TRBJ2-1; 10 nucleotides match TRBD2. CDR1 is LGHNA, CDR2 YSLEER, per germline. With V trimmed by 0 bases and J by 8 bases, 16 bases remained unmatched. The CDR3 is 19 residues long. CDR3 protein: CASSQESPLAGAGGDEQFF. The CDR3 DNA follows: TGCGCCAGCAGCCAAGAAAGCCCCCTAGCGGGGGCTGGGGGGGATGAGCAGTTCTTC.

V is TRBV29-1 and J is TRBJ2-7; 8 bases match TRBD2. The CDR3 runs to 14 residues. Germline loops: CDR1 SQVTM, CDR2 ANQGSEA. V was pared by 3 bases and J by 3 bases, with 7 bases of the junction left unmatched. The CDR3 reads CSVEDGGGFYEQYF. The CDR3 region has the DNA TGCAGCGTTGAGGACGGGGGGGGATTCTACGAGCAGTACTTC.

The chain uses TRBV5-4 and TRBJ1-6; 9 positions match TRBD1. V was clipped by 2 bases and J by 10 bases; unmatched bases: 4. The CDR3 covers 14 residues. Germline values: CDR1 SGHNT, CDR2 YYREEE (reference sequence). The DNA of the CDR3 is TGTGCCAGCAGCTTACAGGGGGCTGGGTCACCCCTCCACTTT. Amino acid sequence: CASSLQGAGSPLHF.

This chain uses TRBV19 with TRBJ2-7; tentatively, D is TRBD1 or TRBD2 (5 bases each). The V and J ends lost 5 bases and 2 bases respectively, with 16 bases between them. Per germline, CDR1 LNHDA and CDR2 SQIVND (reference sequence). This CDR3 has 15 amino acids. The CDR3 DNA follows: TGTGCCAGTAGTTTCCGGGACGTCGGGACCTACGAGCAGTACTTC. Encoded protein: CASSFRDVGTYEQYF.

This rearrangement joins TRBV18 to TRBJ2-7; TRBD2 agrees at 10 bases. This CDR3 has 17 amino acids. The V and J ends lost 4 bases and 1 base, in that order; junction bases with no gene match: 10. From germline, CDR1 is KGHSH and CDR2 LQKENI. The CDR3 sequence: CASSRLAGGPGSYEQYF. The CDR3 nucleotides are TGTGCCAGCTCACGCTTAGCGGGAGGCCCGGGATCCTACGAGCAGTACTTC.

The gene calls are TRBV24-1 and TRBJ2-1; 12 bases match TRBD1. V lost 3 bases, J lost 8 bases, and 7 bases stayed unmatched. Per germline, CDR1 KGHDR and CDR2 SFDVKD. The CDR3 runs 16 residues. The CDR3 bases are TGTGCCACCAGTGATCGTCCGGGACAGGGGGCCTATGAGCAGTTCTTC. Translation: CATSDRPGQGAYEQFF.

The V and J genes are TRBV29-1 and TRBJ2-7; TRBD1 aligns across 9 bases. Germline V gives CDR1 SQVTM, CDR2 ANQGSEA. V shed 2 bases, J shed 3 bases, and the junction held 11 bases outside the gene matches. This CDR3 region has 16 residues. CDR3 sequence reads: CSVEPNRGLCGYEQYF. The CDR3 DNA reads as TGCAGCGTTGAACCCAACAGGGGGCTTTGTGGCTACGAGCAGTACTTC.

Worth noting for this clonotype: The junction and the germline gene differ at one end; a read error may be behind it. V gene TRBV6-5 combines with J gene TRBJ1-5; D unresolved. The CDR3 covers 14 residues. Germline values: CDR1 MNHEY, CDR2 SVGAGI. In DNA, the CDR3 is TGTGCCGGCAGCCATGACTGGGGTCAGGAGCCCCAGCATTTT. Protein sequence: CAGSHDWGQEPQHF.

This clonotype has only a few counts. The chain uses TRBV7-8 and TRBJ2-5; D is ambiguous. CDR3 length: 14 amino acids. Germline CDR1 is SGHVS and CDR2 is FQNEAQ. V was trimmed by 3 bases and J by 5 bases, leaving 13 bases between them. CDR3 residues: CASSLRRYPETQYF. The CDR3, as DNA: TGTGCCAGCAGCTTGCGTCGCTATCCCGAGACCCAGTACTTC. The complete variable domain, with remaining parts taken from reference TRBV7-8 and TRBJ2-5, reads GAGVSQSPRYKVAKRGQDVALRCDPISGHVSLFWYQQALGQGPEFLTYFQNEAQLDKSGLPSDRFFAERPEGSVSTLKIQRTQQEDSAVYLCASSLRRYPETQYFGPGTRLLVL.

The rearrangement uses TRBV6-1 and TRBJ2-7; a possible D gene is TRBD2 (5 bases). The DNA matches TRBJ2-5 better at its end, which makes the J call doubtful. The CDR3 covers 12 residues. Per germline, CDR1 MNHNS and CDR2 SASEGT. CDR3 sequence (DNA): TGTGCCAGCCTAGGCACGGGGGAGACCCAGTACTTC. Translating it yields CASLGTGETQYF.

The chain uses TRBV20-1 and TRBJ1-2; 7 nucleotides align to TRBD1. V lost 5 bases to trimming and J lost 6 bases; unmatched junction nucleotides: 3. CDR1 and CDR2 from the germline V gene are DFQATT and SNEGSKA (reference sequence). The CDR3 covers 11 residues. The CDR3 DNA follows: TGCAGTGCTCCAGGGGGTCATGGCTACACCTTC. Protein: CSAPGGHGYTF.

The rearrangement uses TRBV20-1 and TRBJ2-5, with TRBD2 identical over 8 bases. The J call may not be correct, given that the DNA end is closer to TRBJ2-7. CDR1 is DFQATT, CDR2 SNEGSKA, per germline (reference sequence). The length of the CDR3 is 15 residues. The DNA for the CDR3 is TGCAGTGCTAGAGATTTAGAGCGGGAGTCGAACGAGCAGTACTTC. As protein: CSARDLERESNEQYF.

The chain is built from TRBV12-3 or TRBV12-4 and TRBJ1-5; D is ambiguous. This CDR3 region has 14 residues. V lost 5 bases and J 6 bases, leaving 14 bases between the germline ends. CDR3 loop: CASSQREPSQPQHF. In nucleotides, the CDR3 is TGTGCCAGCAGTCAGCGGGAGCCGAGTCAGCCCCAGCATTTT.

The J gene is TRBJ2-3, the V gene TRBV7-6; 11 bases align to TRBD2. Germline V gene sequence: CDR1 SGHVS, CDR2 FNYEAQ. Trimming at V came to 5 bases and at J to 0 bases, leaving 13 bases not matched to a gene. The CDR3 totals 19 residues. CDR3 protein: CASSRGTSGGKISTDTQYF. In DNA form, the CDR3 reads TGTGCCAGCAGCCGGGGAACTAGCGGGGGAAAGATAAGCACAGATACGCAGTATTTT.

This clonotype was counted a few times. V gene TRBV4-2 combines with J gene TRBJ2-3; 15 bases map to TRBD2. CDR3 length equals 18 residues. Germline lookup yields CDR1 LGHNA and CDR2 YNFKEQ. V shed 4 bases, J shed 4 bases, and the junction held 9 bases outside the gene matches. The CDR3 sequence: CASSPEPGLAGGADTQYF. The DNA for the CDR3 is TGTGCCAGCAGCCCGGAGCCGGGACTAGCGGGAGGAGCAGATACGCAGTATTTT.

The chain has TRBV20-1 and TRBJ2-5, with 7 nucleotides matching TRBD1. CDR1 is DFQATT and CDR2 is SNEGSKA in the germline V gene (reference sequence). The junction had 9 bases not matched to a gene; V was cut back by 5 bases and J by 0 bases. This CDR3 is built from 15 residues. The CDR3 DNA is TGCAGTGCTTTATCCCCGGACAGGTACCAAGAGACCCAGTACTTC. Translating gives CSALSPDRYQETQYF.

The V gene is TRBV6-5, the J gene TRBJ2-1; 8 positions match TRBD1. There are 13 residues in the CDR3. The germline V gene has CDR1 MNHEY and CDR2 SVGAGI. Trimming took 6 bases from V and 9 from J; bases not matched to a gene: 7. CDR3 amino acids: CASRRTGNGEQFF. The CDR3 region has the DNA TGTGCCAGCAGACGGACAGGGAATGGTGAGCAGTTCTTC.